Below, 10 T cell receptor beta chains from the same sample are listed, as sequenced in a study of T-cell reconstitution after alpha-beta-depleted transplantation in children. As it was prepared, the TCRbeta library received unique molecular identifiers. TCRdb ran MiXCR on the PCR reads and lists one entry per CDR3 protein. The sample carries about 610,000 distinct CDR3 sequences, over 9.5% recorded once. Source: PBMCs from the stem cell graft donor, taken from the stem cell graft. The receptors were gathered from a human donor who donated a stem cell graft to a child with acute myeloid leukemia.

This clonotype was counted between two and nine times. The chain employs TRBV6-6 and TRBJ1-3; D gene uncertain. Between the trimmed V and J ends, which lost 5 bases and 4 bases, there was a span of 9 bases. The CDR3 sequence is 13 residues long. Looked up from germline, CDR1 is MNHNY and CDR2 is SVGAGI (reference sequence). The CDR3 here is CASSGLIGNTIYF. The CDR3 DNA is TGTGCCAGCAGTGGACTAATCGGAAACACCATATATTTT.

Ten or more counts support this clonotype. The rearrangement joins TRBV4-3 to TRBJ2-1; 8 positions match TRBD2. The V gene end was trimmed by 0 bases and the J gene end by 5 bases; junction bases not matched to a gene: 3. Germline V lookup: CDR1 LGHNA, CDR2 YSLEER. The CDR3 is made up of 15 amino acids. CDR3 sequence reads: CASSQDPAGDNEQFF. Here the CDR3 DNA reads TGCGCCAGCAGCCAAGACCCAGCGGGGGACAATGAGCAGTTCTTC.

This clonotype showed up just a few times. The chain carries TRBV7-9 and TRBJ2-7; TRBD1 is a possible D gene (5 bases). The CDR3 loop spans 13 amino acids. Germline V gene lookup returns CDR1 SEHNR and CDR2 FQNEAQ (reference sequence). V gave up 1 base and J gave up 5 bases, with 9 bases separating them. The CDR3 loop reads CASSLGQWDEQYF. As DNA, the CDR3 is TGTGCCAGCAGCTTAGGACAGTGGGACGAGCAGTACTTC.

The V call is TRBV5-1, the J call TRBJ2-7, with 8 bases aligning to TRBD2. The J segment lost 7 bases and the V segment lost 0 bases, leaving 9 bases of the junction unmatched. The CDR3 totals 15 residues. Germline CDR1 reads SGHRS; CDR2 reads YFSETQ. The CDR3: CASSLVPGGQREQYF. The DNA of the CDR3 is TGCGCCAGCAGCTTGGTACCGGGAGGGCAGCGTGAGCAGTACTTC. Drawing the rest from reference TRBV5-1 and TRBJ2-7, the complete variable domain is KAGVTQTPRYLIKTRGQQVTLSCSPISGHRSVSWYQQTPGQGLQFLFEYFSETQRNKGNFPGRFSGRQFSNSRSEMNVSTLELGDSALYLCASSLVPGGQREQYFGPGTRLTVT.

The V gene is TRBV3-1, the J gene TRBJ2-1; TRBD2 matches at 16 bases. Germline V gene sequence: CDR1 LGHDT, CDR2 YNNKEL (reference sequence). This CDR3 region has 15 residues. V dropped 7 bases and J dropped 9; count of bases not matched to a gene: 6. The CDR3 region has the DNA TGTGCCAGCACCATGGGACTAGCGGGAGGGGGTGAGCAGTTCTTC. This codes for CASTMGLAGGGEQFF.

The table lists this clonotype with a few counts. This chain links TRBV6-5 with TRBJ2-2, with D maybe TRBD2 (5 bases). Trimming shortened V by 3 bases and J by 2 bases, and 10 bases separated the two germline ends. CDR3 length: 15 amino acids. Germline V CDR1 and CDR2: MNHEY, SVGAGI. The CDR3 nucleotides read TGTGCCAGCAGTTATCTCGGGATAAACACCGGGGAGCTGTTTTTT. It encodes CASSYLGINTGELFF.

This clonotype has at least ten counts. The chain joins TRBV7-2 to TRBJ2-5; unclear D gene. Germline lookup yields CDR1 SGHTA and CDR2 FQGNSA. This CDR3 comprises 14 residues. V was shortened by 2 bases and J by 5 bases, with 12 bases between the two germline ends. CDR3 bases: TGTGCCAGCAGCTTAAGTGGGGAATACGAGACCCAGTACTTC. Translation: CASSLSGEYETQYF.

Details on this clonotype: One end of the junction varies from germline; a read error may be responsible. This sequence joins TRBV7-7 and TRBJ2-1, with TRBD2 as a possible D gene (6 bases). Germline loops: CDR1 SSHAT, CDR2 FNYEAQ (reference sequence). This CDR3 region has 15 residues. CDR3 nucleotide sequence: TGTGCTAGCAGCTTAGGAGGGGACTTCTACAATGAGCAGTTCTTC. It is translated as CASSLGGDFYNEQFF.

This clonotype was counted ten times or more. The chain joins TRBV3-1 to TRBJ2-1; D tentatively reads TRBD1 or TRBD2 (5 bases each). This CDR3 spans 17 amino acids. Looked up from germline, CDR1 is LGHDT and CDR2 is YNNKEL (reference sequence). With 0 bases removed from V and 0 bases from J, the gap between germline ends came to 12 bases. CDR3 sequence reads: CASSQDGTRLSYNEQFF. The CDR3 DNA reads TGTGCCAGCAGCCAAGATGGGACCCGACTCTCCTACAATGAGCAGTTCTTC.

The J gene is TRBJ2-1, the V gene TRBV6-5; 14 bases agree with TRBD2. After removal of 2 bases from V and 8 bases from J, the junction contained 5 bases not matched to a gene. The germline gives CDR1 MNHEY, CDR2 SVGAGI. CDR3 length equals 16 residues. CDR3 DNA sequence: TGTGCCAGCAGTTACGGACTAGCGGGAGGACAGGATGAGCAGTTCTTC. It is translated as CASSYGLAGGQDEQFF.